This TCR beta chain was obtained from a study of shared clonotypes between healthy human individuals. Study context: A couple of women and a few men aged 18 to 49 served as donors.

Of note for this clone: No antigen is known for it.

Findings of the study overall: Depth of sequencing was expected to influence donor clonotype sharing. Compared with clonotypes that all four donors shared, non-shared clonotypes had lower generation probabilities.

This CDR3 has 13 residues. Trimming removed 2 bases from V and 1 base from J, with 5 bases in between. Germline V gene sequence: CDR1 MNHEY, CDR2 SVGAGI. An assay was performed, and its level was deep. This table comes from immunoSEQ multiplex PCR, and its TCRdb copy is limited to in-frame clones, with some not included. The profile shows over a million clones, around four fifths of them singletons. Sample: memory CD4+ T cells sorted from blood. Subset described: CD45RA-negative fraction. The chain is built from TRBV6-5 and TRBJ2-5; D ambiguous. This sequence was found in a man between 18 and 35 years old in good health. The CDR3 coding sequence is TGTGCCAGCAGTTACCCTCCCCAAGAGACCCAGTACTTC. Protein sequence: CASSYPPQETQYF.